The 8 T cell receptor beta chains in this list originate from one sample, sequenced in a study of T cell changes during pregnancy in multiple sclerosis (dated by TCRdb to the late 2010s). Library preparation used the immunoSEQ multiplex PCR assay. Held by TCRdb, this immuneACCESS table contains in-frame sequences only and omits some clones. Under half of the omission traces to an unresolved V gene where checked; the cause of the rest is unknown. The sample data list under 30,000 clones, and around 89% of these were observed just once. Of the sample, approximately 3.4% is held by the ten largest clones. The material sequenced was CD4+ T cells from peripheral blood mononuclear cells, taken in the first trimester of pregnancy. Every receptor here comes from a female donor in good health, enrolled as a control in a pregnancy study.

This chain joins TRBV15 and TRBJ2-5; tentative D call: TRBD2 (6 bases). V lost 0 bases and J 3 bases, leaving 20 bases between the germline ends. The germline gives CDR1 LNHNV, CDR2 YYDKDF (reference sequence). The CDR3 length is 18 residues. CDR3 in amino acids: CATSRDRFLASAKETQYF. CDR3 in DNA: TGTGCCACCAGCAGAGATCGGTTCTTGGCTAGCGCAAAAGAGACCCAGTACTTC.

The chain recombines TRBV5-8 with TRBJ1-5; D remains unclear. The CDR3 has 14 residues. Trimming left V 3 bases short and J 5 bases short, with 12 bases between. Germline loops: CDR1 SGHTS, CDR2 YDEGEE. For the CDR3, the DNA is TGTGCCAGCAGCTATTATTCGGGTTATCAGCCCCAGCATTTT. It yields the protein CASSYYSGYQPQHF.

This chain joins TRBV27 and TRBJ1-2; 7 bases fit TRBD1. This CDR3 has 16 residues. V trimming: 5 bases; J trimming: 10 bases; junction bases outside the gene matches: 19. CDR1 MNHEY and CDR2 SMNVEV come from the germline V gene (reference sequence). The CDR3: CASSRQGLRGLDAYTF. CDR3 nucleotides: TGTGCCAGCAGTAGACAGGGCCTTCGGGGCCTTGATGCCTACACCTTC.

This chain links TRBV5-4 with TRBJ1-1; maybe TRBD1 (6 bases). CDR3 length: 16 residues. Per germline, CDR1 SGHNT and CDR2 YYREEE (reference sequence). Trimming removed 4 bases from V and 1 base from J, with 17 bases in between. Here the CDR3 DNA reads TGTGCCAGCAGCACCGACGGTGTGGGACAGAACACTGAAGCTTTCTTT. Protein product: CASSTDGVGQNTEAFF.

The chain is built from TRBV6-5 and TRBJ2-3; 11 nucleotides match TRBD2. CDR1 is MNHEY, CDR2 SVGAGI, per germline. V gave up 6 bases and J gave up 4 bases; unmatched junction bases: 6. The CDR3 spans 15 residues. The DNA of the CDR3 is TGTGCCAGCAGGTTAGCGGGAGGGCTCCCAGATACGCAGTATTTT. It specifies CASRLAGGLPDTQYF.

This rearrangement joins TRBV11-2 to TRBJ2-3; 7 bases line up with TRBD1. This CDR3 has 15 amino acids. Trimming took 5 bases from V and 1 from J; bases not matched to a gene: 6. CDR1 and CDR2 from the germline V gene are SGHAT and FQNNGV. The DNA of the CDR3 is TGTGCCAGCAGCCCTGGGGGACAGCGCACAGATACGCAGTATTTT. Amino acids: CASSPGGQRTDTQYF.

This clone showed up just a few times. The chain combines TRBV4-3 with TRBJ1-3; D call uncertain. V dropped 1 base and J dropped 0 bases, with 10 bases sitting between them. Germline V lookup: CDR1 LGHNA, CDR2 YSLEER. The CDR3 spans 16 residues. CDR3 DNA sequence: TGCGCCAGCAGCCAAGGCTCAGGCGTCTCTGGAAACACCATATATTTT. The encoded protein is CASSQGSGVSGNTIYF.

The V call is TRBV4-3, the J call TRBJ2-7; 10 bases line up with TRBD2. The germline CDR1 and CDR2 sequences are LGHNA and YSLEER. The CDR3 has 15 amino acids. Trimming at V came to 1 base and at J to 6 bases, leaving 6 bases not matched to a gene. The CDR3 bases are TGCGCCAGCAGCCAAGCAACTAGCGGGACCTGCGAGCAGTACTTC. Translation: CASSQATSGTCEQYF.